The 27 T cell receptor beta chains given below trace back to one sample, sequenced in a study of blood T cell repertoires in COVID-19. The data were produced by immunoSEQ multiplex PCR, yet TCRdb's version contains in-frame clones alone and is incomplete. The data contain some 300,000 clones, about 87% of them singletons. Input material: peripheral blood. The origin of the receptors is a man in his 70s with acute or convalescent COVID-19.

This sequence joins TRBV21-1 and TRBJ1-1; TRBD1 reflects the table's D call only, with no check against the DNA. TRBV21-1 corresponds to a pseudogene. The CDR3 loop spans 12 amino acids. CDR3 in amino acids: CASSKGATEAFF. The CDR3 DNA sequence: TGTGCCAGCAGCAAAGGGGCCACTGAAGCTTTCTTT.

This clone turned up a few times. V and J are TRBV11-3 and TRBJ2-5; 13 bases map to TRBD2. The trim removed 5 bases at V and 2 bases at J, leaving 2 bases unmatched. Germline V CDR1 and CDR2: SGHNT, YENEEA. The CDR3 length is 15 residues. CDR3 coding DNA: TGTGCCAGCAGCCCGACTAGCGGGGGGCAAGAGACCCAGTACTTC. Translated: CASSPTSGGQETQYF.

The chain has TRBV6-5 and TRBJ1-5, with 8 bases aligning to TRBD1. V shed 0 bases and J 3 bases; nucleotides not matched to a gene: 1. The V gene's germline CDR1 is MNHEY and CDR2 SVGAGI. There are 15 residues in the CDR3. CDR3 in DNA: TGTGCCAGCAGTTACTCCAGGGGGCTCAATCAGCCCCAGCATTTT. Its protein product is CASSYSRGLNQPQHF.

This clone occurred many times. The V gene is TRBV18, the J gene TRBJ2-7, with 7 bases aligning to TRBD1. The J segment lost 3 bases and the V segment lost 6 bases, leaving 11 bases of the junction unmatched. Germline V gene sequence: CDR1 KGHSH, CDR2 LQKENI. This CDR3 has 15 amino acids. The CDR3 DNA reads as TGTGCCAGCTCCCTACAGGGGCAGCGGTTCTACGAGCAGTACTTC. Translation: CASSLQGQRFYEQYF.

In DNA, the CDR3 is TGTGCCGTACTACAGGGGATCACTGAAGCTTTCTTT. Its translation is CAVLQGITEAFF. The rearrangement links TRBV30 to TRBJ1-1; TRBD1 aligns across 7 bases. The length of the CDR3 is 12 residues. Germline CDR1 reads GTSNPN; CDR2 reads SVGIG (reference sequence). V lost 8 bases to trimming and J lost 4 bases; unmatched junction nucleotides: 7.

Only a few counts were recorded for this clone. The chain joins TRBV3-1 (or the pseudogene TRBV3-2) to TRBJ1-1, with D hard to call. The germline V gene encodes CDR1 LGHDT and CDR2 YNNKEL (reference sequence). V was trimmed by 5 bases and J by 7 bases, leaving 14 bases between them. This CDR3 comprises 13 residues. CDR3 coding DNA: TGTGCCAGCAGCTCTTGGCCTGGCGGTGAAGCTTTCTTT. Amino acids: CASSSWPGGEAFF.

This chain links TRBV7-9 with TRBJ1-2; D is undetermined. V lost 1 base and J lost 4, with 7 bases in between. CDR3 length equals 13 residues. Per the germline V gene, CDR1 is SEHNR and CDR2 is FQNEAQ (reference sequence). The CDR3 nucleotides read TGTGCCAGCAGCTTAGAAAGCTTCTATGGCTACACCTTC. Amino acids: CASSLESFYGYTF.

The CDR3 here is CATSRATNEQYF. CDR3 nucleotide sequence: TGTGCCACCAGCAGAGCGACTAACGAGCAGTACTTC. This rearrangement joins TRBV15 to TRBJ2-7; possible D gene TRBD2, 5 bases. The CDR3 is 12 residues long. Trimming cost V 1 base and J 5 bases, with 6 bases left between them. Germline values: CDR1 LNHNV, CDR2 YYDKDF (reference sequence).

The chain carries TRBV11-2 and TRBJ2-2; TRBD1 agrees at 9 bases. J lost 7 bases, V lost 0 bases, and 3 bases had no gene match. Germline assignment: CDR1 SGHAT and CDR2 FQNNGV. There are 15 residues in the CDR3. CDR3 sequence reads: CASSLEGQGFGELFF. CDR3 bases: TGTGCCAGCAGCTTAGAGGGACAGGGTTTCGGGGAGCTGTTTTTT.

This rearrangement joins TRBV7-2 to TRBJ2-7; D is perhaps TRBD1 (6 bases). Trimming pared 1 base from V and 6 bases from J, leaving 19 bases between. This CDR3 has 16 amino acids. Germline V lookup: CDR1 SGHTA, CDR2 FQGNSA. Here the CDR3 reads CASSLGGSLQGSEQYF. CDR3 nucleotide sequence: TGTGCCAGCAGCTTAGGAGGGAGCTTACAGGGTTCCGAGCAGTACTTC.

The V and J genes are TRBV28 and TRBJ1-4; D is unclear. This CDR3 has 13 residues. V dropped 7 bases and J dropped 7 bases, with 13 bases sitting between them. Germline CDR1 is MDHEN and CDR2 is SYDVKM. This CDR3 reads CASNPGGPEKLFF. CDR3 nucleotides: TGTGCCAGCAATCCCGGTGGGCCTGAAAAACTGTTTTTT.

The gene calls are TRBV9 and TRBJ2-7, with 8 bases lining up with TRBD1. Germline trimming cut 0 bases from V and 3 bases from J; bases unmatched to any gene: 2. The germline V gene encodes CDR1 SGDLS and CDR2 YYNGEE. The CDR3 contains 14 residues. CDR3 coding DNA: TGTGCCAGCAGCGTAGGTGGGACAGGCTACGAGCAGTACTTC. This encodes CASSVGGTGYEQYF.

This CDR3 reads CASRTGTAYGYTF. As DNA, the CDR3 is TGTGCCAGCAGGACAGGGACGGCCTATGGCTACACCTTC. V and J are TRBV2 and TRBJ1-2; 7 bases align to TRBD1. V shed 6 bases, J shed 4 bases, and the junction held 5 bases outside the gene matches. From germline, CDR1 is SNHLY and CDR2 FYNNEI. The length of the CDR3 is 13 residues.

This rearrangement joins TRBV24-1 to TRBJ1-1, with a weak D call TRBD1 (6 bases). CDR3 length: 15 residues. The V end lost 2 bases, the J end lost 1 base, and 10 bases lay between the germline ends. The germline gives CDR1 KGHDR, CDR2 SFDVKD. The CDR3 DNA reads as TGTGCCACCAGTGATTCGGCGACAGGGAACACTGAAGCTTTCTTT. Translation: CATSDSATGNTEAFF.

The chain joins TRBV13 to TRBJ2-2; TRBD2 matches at 14 bases. V gave up 6 bases and J gave up 6 bases; unmatched junction bases: 9. Germline CDR1 and CDR2: PRHDT and FYEKMQ (reference sequence). The CDR3 loop spans 17 amino acids. The CDR3 DNA sequence: TGTGCCAGCAGTCCCCCCCGGACTAGCGGGAGGTCCGGGGAGCTGTTTTTT. Translating it yields CASSPPRTSGRSGELFF. The variable domain in full, completed from reference TRBV13 and TRBJ2-2, reads AAGVIQSPRHLIKEKRETATLKCYPIPRHDTVYWYQQGPGQDPQFLISFYEKMQSDKGSIPDRFSAQQFSDYHSELNMSSLELGDSALYFCASSPPRTSGRSGELFFGEGSRLTVL.

This chain joins TRBV24-1 and TRBJ2-1; 8 nucleotides agree with TRBD2. Per the germline V gene, CDR1 is KGHDR and CDR2 is SFDVKD. Losses at the gene ends were 1 base for V and 6 bases for J; bases not matched to a gene: 7. CDR3 length equals 16 residues. The CDR3 nucleotides read TGTGCCACCAGTGATTTTGGGACTAGGGGTACCAATGAGCAGTTCTTC. Its protein is CATSDFGTRGTNEQFF.

The chain joins TRBV7-9 to TRBJ2-3; 12 bases are a match to TRBD2. V lost 5 bases and J lost 3; bases outside the gene matches: 12. Germline V gives CDR1 SEHNR, CDR2 FQNEAQ (reference sequence). The CDR3 sequence is 18 residues long. The CDR3 loop is CASSPRATSGGRTDTQYF. The CDR3, as DNA: TGTGCCAGCAGCCCCCGGGCGACTAGCGGGGGTAGAACAGATACGCAGTATTTT.

The V and J genes are TRBV7-8 and TRBJ1-3; D may be TRBD1 (5 bases). CDR3 length: 15 residues. Per the germline V gene, CDR1 is SGHVS and CDR2 is FQNEAQ. V lost 1 base and J lost 9, with 16 bases in between. The CDR3 DNA reads as TGTGCCAGCAGCTTAGGGTCGCAGGGAAGGGGCACCATATATTTT. Translating gives CASSLGSQGRGTIYF.

This sequence joins TRBV20-1 and TRBJ1-4, with D uncertain. Deletions cut 3 bases from V and 8 bases from J, with 13 bases between. Germline V gives CDR1 DFQATT, CDR2 SNEGSKA (reference sequence). This CDR3 contains 13 residues. CDR3 region: CSASPNRVEKLFF. Written as DNA, the CDR3 is TGCAGTGCTAGTCCCAACCGGGTCGAAAAACTGTTTTTT.

CDR3 DNA: TGTGCCATCAGTGTCTACAGCTCCTACGAGCAGTACTTC. Amino acid sequence: CAISVYSSYEQYF. The J gene is TRBJ2-7, the V gene TRBV10-3; D remains ambiguous. CDR1 is ENHRY, CDR2 SYGVKD, per germline. Trimming removed 4 bases from V and 0 bases from J, with 7 bases in between. The length of the CDR3 is 13 residues.

The chain combines TRBV5-4 with TRBJ1-1, with D tentatively TRBD1 (5 bases). Germline CDR1 and CDR2: SGHNT and YYREEE (reference sequence). Trimming took off 4 bases at V and 1 base at J, with 20 bases between the two ends. The CDR3 extends over 17 amino acids. As DNA, the CDR3 is TGTGCCAGCAGCCCCTTTCGGGGGGGACCAACGAACACTGAAGCTTTCTTT. It is translated as CASSPFRGGPTNTEAFF. The full variable domain, rest sourced from reference TRBV5-4 and TRBJ1-1, is ETGVTQSPTHLIKTRGQQVTLRCSSQSGHNTVSWYQQALGQGPQFIFQYYREEENGRGNFPPRFSGLQFPNYSSELNVNALELDDSALYLCASSPFRGGPTNTEAFFGQGTRLTVV.

This clone has a single count. The V gene is TRBV5-1, the J gene TRBJ2-3; 10 nucleotides align to TRBD2. V shed 0 bases, J shed 4 bases, and the junction held 5 bases outside the gene matches. The length of the CDR3 is 16 residues. Germline V gene sequence: CDR1 SGHRS, CDR2 YFSETQ. In DNA, the CDR3 is TGCGCCAGCAGCTTGGTCCCTAGCGGGAGTGCAGATACGCAGTATTTT. Encoded protein: CASSLVPSGSADTQYF.

The J gene is TRBJ1-6, the V gene TRBV28; possible D gene TRBD1, 6 bases. The CDR3 sequence is 18 residues long. The V and J ends lost 4 bases and 4 bases respectively, with 20 bases between them. The germline gives CDR1 MDHEN, CDR2 SYDVKM. CDR3 DNA sequence: TGTGCCAGCAGTTCTCCCCAGGCAGGGGCACTTTATAATTCACCCCTCCACTTT. Translated, it gives CASSSPQAGALYNSPLHF.

The DNA for the CDR3 is TGTGCCAGCAGCTACGCAGGGGGCAGGACCGGGGAGCTGTTTTTT. Translated: CASSYAGGRTGELFF. The chain carries TRBV7-2 and TRBJ2-2; TRBD1 aligns across 8 bases. J was trimmed by 5 bases and V by 4 bases; bases with no gene match: 6. Germline V lookup: CDR1 SGHTA, CDR2 FQGNSA. The CDR3 loop spans 15 amino acids.

This chain links TRBV6-5 with TRBJ2-7; 8 positions match TRBD1. The junction had 4 bases not matched to a gene; V was cut back by 6 bases and J by 6 bases. Germline V lookup: CDR1 MNHEY, CDR2 SVGAGI. The CDR3 spans 12 residues. In nucleotides, the CDR3 is TGTGCCAGCAGGGGGGACAGGAGCGAGCAGTACTTC. Amino acids: CASRGDRSEQYF.

The sample holds one count of this clone. This chain links TRBV5-1 with TRBJ2-7; 9 nucleotides agree with TRBD2. Germline CDR1 is SGHRS and CDR2 is YFSETQ. CDR3 length: 15 residues. V dropped 5 bases and J dropped 3; count of bases not matched to a gene: 9. The CDR3 DNA reads TGCGCCAGCAGGGTAGCGGGAGTGGAGGGCTACGAGCAGTACTTC. Translation: CASRVAGVEGYEQYF.

The chain carries TRBV7-2 and TRBJ1-4; D might be TRBD1 (5 bases). The germline V gene encodes CDR1 SGHTA and CDR2 FQGNSA. The CDR3 totals 14 residues. V lost 1 base, J lost 7 bases, and 10 bases lay in between. The CDR3 is CASSLVRAGEKLFF. The CDR3, as DNA: TGTGCCAGCAGCTTAGTCAGGGCTGGTGAAAAACTGTTTTTT.